Presented here are 2 T cell receptor beta chains from one specimen sequenced in a study of CXCR3-negative and CXCR3-positive naive CD8 T cells. The TRB cDNA libraries were prepared by 5' RACE with UMI labels. Following a re-call of the 5' RACE reads, TCRdb has one entry per CDR3 protein and lacks DNA. The sample's table shows nearly 45,000 distinct CDR3 sequences. Specimen: memory CD8+ T cells from blood. These TCRs come from a human donor in good health. Some clones in this sample may be carry-over from other donors' samples.

The rearrangement links TRBV9 to TRBJ2-2; TCRdb outputs TRBD1, but without DNA this stays unchecked. The CDR3 totals 17 residues. In germline, CDR1 is SGDLS, CDR2 YYNGEE. CDR3 region: CASSVPAGAANTGELFF.

The genes are TRBV6-2 or TRBV6-3 and TRBJ1-5. The length of the CDR3 is 15 residues. Germline loops: CDR1 MNHEY, CDR2 SVGEGT. CDR3 loop: CASSWWGYSNQPQHF.